This T cell receptor (beta chain) was obtained from a study of control samples from healthy donors and cancer patients. Sequencing was performed with immunoSEQ multiplex PCR; in TCRdb, only in-frame clones are kept and a portion is missing. The table shows under 150,000 clones, with more than 75% occurring only once. Germline-derived CDR1 and CDR2 are SGDLS and YYNGEE. With 0 bases removed from V and 3 bases from J, the gap between germline ends came to 10 bases. The CDR3 runs to 14 residues. The sample was blood. The receptor comes from a man in his forties in good health. The chain employs TRBV9 and TRBJ2-7; D remains unclear. CDR3 region: CASSVDYSSYEQYF. The CDR3 DNA sequence: TGTGCCAGCAGCGTAGATTACTCAAGCTACGAGCAGTACTTC.